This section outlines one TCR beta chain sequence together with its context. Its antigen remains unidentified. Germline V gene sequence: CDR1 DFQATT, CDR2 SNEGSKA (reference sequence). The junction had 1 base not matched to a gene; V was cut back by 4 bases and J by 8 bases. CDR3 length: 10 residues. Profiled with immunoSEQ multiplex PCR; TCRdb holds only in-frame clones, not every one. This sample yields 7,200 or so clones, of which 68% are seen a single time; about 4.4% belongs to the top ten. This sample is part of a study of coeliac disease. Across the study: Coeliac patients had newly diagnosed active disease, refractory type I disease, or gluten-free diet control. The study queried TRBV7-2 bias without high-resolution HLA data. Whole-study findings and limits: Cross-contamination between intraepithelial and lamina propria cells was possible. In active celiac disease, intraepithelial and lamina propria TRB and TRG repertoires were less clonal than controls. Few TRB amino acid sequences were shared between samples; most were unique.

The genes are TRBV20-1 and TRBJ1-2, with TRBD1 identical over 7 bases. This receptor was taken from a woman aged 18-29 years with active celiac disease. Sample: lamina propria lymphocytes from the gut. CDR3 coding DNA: TGCAGTGCTATGACAGGGGGCTACACCTTC. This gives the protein CSAMTGGYTF.